Following are 23 T cell receptor beta chains from one sample sequenced in a study of T-cell reconstitution after alpha-beta-depleted transplantation in children. Using unique molecular identifiers, the investigators prepared the TCRbeta library. TCRdb re-analysed the PCR reads in MiXCR, keeping a single row per CDR3 protein. The table records 300,000 to 400,000 distinct CDR3 sequences, 15% to 20% of them present only once. The sequenced sample was PBMCs, mostly from graft donor cells, obtained 360 days after TCRalphabeta/CD19-depleted stem cell transplant. These receptors were taken from a male patient aged 2 to 9 who had a stem cell transplant for acute lymphoblastic leukemia, so the T cells may come from the graft donor.

The chain is built from TRBV29-1 and TRBJ2-7; 9 positions match TRBD1. Germline CDR1 is SQVTM and CDR2 is ANQGSEA. After removal of 1 base from V and 5 bases from J, the junction contained 12 bases not matched to a gene. The CDR3 sequence is 16 residues long. CDR3 in amino acids: CSVEGFTGGRAHEQYF. CDR3 in DNA: TGCAGCGTTGAAGGATTCACAGGGGGCAGGGCCCACGAGCAGTACTTC.

This clonotype was found a few times. V usage is TRBV7-3 and J usage is TRBJ2-5; D is undetermined. CDR1 and CDR2 from the germline V gene are SGHTA and FQGTGA. Trimming took 6 bases from V and 2 from J, leaving 13 bases between them. The CDR3 is 14 residues long. In DNA, the CDR3 is TGTGCCAGCAGTCCAGACCACCGACAAGAGACCCAGTACTTC. Translated: CASSPDHRQETQYF. Full variable domain (outside the CDR3, taken from reference TRBV7-3 and TRBJ2-5): GAGVSQTPSNKVTEKGKYVELRCDPISGHTALYWYRQSLGQGPEFLIYFQGTGAADDSGLPNDRFFAVRPEGSVSTLKIQRTERGDSAVYLCASSPDHRQETQYFGPGTRLLVL.

Only one count was recorded for this clonotype. The chain has TRBV12-3 or TRBV12-4 and TRBJ2-1, with TRBD2 identical over 10 bases. The CDR3 is made up of 15 amino acids. V lost 6 bases and J lost 8; bases outside the gene matches: 10. The CDR3 nucleotides are TGTGCCAGCAGGGTAGCGGGAGGCCTTAGTGATGAGCAGTTCTTC. Protein sequence: CASRVAGGLSDEQFF.

This clonotype was found a few times. The chain has TRBV9 and TRBJ1-2; D remains unclear. V lost 0 bases and J lost 3, with 9 bases in between. CDR1 and CDR2 from the germline V gene are SGDLS and YYNGEE. The CDR3 runs 14 residues. The CDR3 bases are TGTGCCAGCAGCGTAGAAGGGTGGGACTATGGCTACACCTTC. Amino acids: CASSVEGWDYGYTF. Full variable domain (rest looked up from reference TRBV9 and TRBJ1-2): DSGVTQTPKHLITATGQRVTLRCSPRSGDLSVYWYQQSLDQGLQFLIQYYNGEERAKGNILERFSAQQFPDLHSELNLSSLELGDSALYFCASSVEGWDYGYTFGSGTRLTVV.

This clonotype was found a few times. This chain joins TRBV24-1 and TRBJ2-2, with 10 positions matching TRBD2. The CDR3 runs 15 residues. V lost 4 bases and J lost 5; bases outside the gene matches: 3. Germline V lookup: CDR1 KGHDR, CDR2 SFDVKD. The CDR3 reads CATSDSGLATGELFF. CDR3 DNA: TGTGCCACCAGTGACTCGGGACTAGCGACCGGGGAGCTGTTTTTT.

This clonotype showed up many times. The V gene is TRBV12-3 or TRBV12-4, the J gene TRBJ2-5, with D possibly being TRBD2 (6 bases). V lost 7 bases and J 2 bases, leaving 14 bases between the germline ends. The CDR3 is 14 residues long. This CDR3 is CASTRASVQETQYF. The CDR3 DNA reads as TGTGCCAGCACCCGGGCTAGCGTACAAGAGACCCAGTACTTC.

The chain has TRBV5-1 and TRBJ2-7; D call uncertain. The ends were cut back, 5 bases at V and 6 bases at J, with 12 bases in the middle. Germline V gene lookup returns CDR1 SGHRS and CDR2 YFSETQ. This CDR3 is 12 amino acids long. CDR3 coding DNA: TGCGCCAGCAGAGTTGAGCATGCCGAGCAGTACTTC. It is translated as CASRVEHAEQYF.

This clonotype turned up a few times. The chain employs TRBV28 and TRBJ1-5, with a tentative D call TRBD1 (5 bases). The CDR3 spans 17 residues. V was pared by 5 bases and J by 0 bases, with 17 bases between. CDR1 and CDR2 from the germline V gene are MDHEN and SYDVKM. CDR3 nucleotides: TGTGCCAGCAGTAGGCGGCAGGGCCGTTATAGCAATCAGCCCCAGCATTTT. Translated: CASSRRQGRYSNQPQHF.

This CDR3 reads CASSLSLQLAVNEQFF. CDR3 sequence (DNA): TGTGCCAGCAGTTTATCGCTGCAATTAGCGGTAAATGAGCAGTTCTTC. The chain carries TRBV28 and TRBJ2-1; TRBD2 might be the D (6 bases). The V gene's germline CDR1 is MDHEN and CDR2 SYDVKM. The V end was cut by 1 base, the J end by 7 bases, with 17 bases between. The CDR3 extends over 16 amino acids.

The chain uses TRBV28 and TRBJ2-7; D is unresolved. CDR1 and CDR2 from the germline V gene are MDHEN and SYDVKM. The CDR3 consists of 14 residues. V was clipped by 2 bases and J by 0 bases, with 8 bases between them. This CDR3 is CASSLTTVSYEQYF. CDR3 DNA: TGTGCCAGCAGTTTAACCACGGTCTCCTACGAGCAGTACTTC.

This clonotype appeared a few times. V and J are TRBV30 and TRBJ2-1; 7 bases are shared with TRBD1. This CDR3 region has 11 residues. The trim removed 7 bases at V and 11 bases at J, leaving 8 bases unmatched. CDR1 and CDR2 from the germline V gene are GTSNPN and SVGIG (reference sequence). Here the CDR3 reads CASRGGRQQFF. Written as DNA, the CDR3 is TGTGCCTCTAGAGGGGGCAGACAGCAGTTCTTC.

This chain links TRBV4-1 with TRBJ1-2; TRBD1 might be the D (6 bases). CDR1 is MGHRA and CDR2 is YSYEKL in the germline V gene. The CDR3 extends over 17 amino acids. Trimming left V 2 bases short and J 6 bases short, with 22 bases between. This CDR3 reads CASSQPGQNFFWDGYTF. CDR3 DNA: TGCGCCAGCAGCCAACCGGGACAAAACTTTTTTTGGGATGGCTACACCTTC.

The chain recombines TRBV12-3 or TRBV12-4 with TRBJ2-5; 14 bases are shared with TRBD2. The CDR3 spans 18 residues. Germline trimming cut 11 bases from V and 5 bases from J; bases unmatched to any gene: 19. The CDR3: CAFRGLAGVEGGVETQYF. CDR3 DNA: TGTGCCTTCAGGGGACTAGCGGGAGTCGAGGGGGGCGTTGAGACCCAGTACTTC.

This clonotype showed up just a few times. V usage is TRBV6-2 or TRBV6-3 and J usage is TRBJ2-3; possibly TRBD1 for D (6 bases). Per germline, CDR1 MNHEY and CDR2 SVGEGT. This CDR3 comprises 15 residues. V was clipped by 5 bases and J by 6 bases, with 18 bases between them. DNA for the CDR3: TGTGCCAGCAGTCTTACAGGGACCGCCGGGGATACGCAGTATTTT. Residues: CASSLTGTAGDTQYF.

The table lists this clonotype with many counts. The chain couples TRBV6-5 to TRBJ2-7, with 7 bases that match TRBD2. Germline V gives CDR1 MNHEY, CDR2 SVGAGI. J gave up 0 bases and V 4 bases, and 0 bases lay outside the gene matches. The CDR3 extends over 13 amino acids. CDR3 residues: CASSWGGSYEQYF. For the CDR3, the DNA is TGTGCCAGCAGTTGGGGGGGCTCCTACGAGCAGTACTTC.

There are a few counts of this clonotype. The rearrangement uses TRBV9 and TRBJ2-3, with 9 bases fitting TRBD2. V trimming: 3 bases; J trimming: 4 bases; junction bases outside the gene matches: 12. The CDR3 sequence is 17 residues long. CDR1 and CDR2 (germline): SGDLS, YYNGEE. The CDR3 loop is CASSAMGRGLAADTQYF. The DNA of the CDR3 is TGTGCCAGCAGCGCCATGGGGAGGGGACTAGCCGCAGATACGCAGTATTTT.

V gene TRBV9 combines with J gene TRBJ2-5; D may be TRBD2 (6 bases). CDR3 length: 15 residues. Trimming removed 0 bases at V and 3 bases at J, with 12 bases between. Germline V gene data show CDR1 as SGDLS and CDR2 as YYNGEE. CDR3 loop: CASSVGVGGEETQYF. The CDR3 DNA reads as TGTGCCAGCAGCGTAGGGGTAGGCGGGGAAGAGACCCAGTACTTC.

This clonotype showed up just a few times. V is TRBV7-3 and J is TRBJ2-3; D is uncertain. The CDR3 runs 14 residues. The V gene's germline CDR1 is SGHTA and CDR2 FQGTGA. Deletions cut 2 bases from V and 2 bases from J, with 8 bases between. CDR3 sequence (DNA): TGTGCCAGCAGCTTATTAAGGAACACAGATACGCAGTATTTT. It translates to CASSLLRNTDTQYF.

This clonotype was observed a few times. The chain recombines TRBV6-2 or TRBV6-3 with TRBJ1-2; D is ambiguous. This CDR3 region has 14 residues. The V end lost 7 bases, the J end lost 4 bases, and 16 bases lay between the germline ends. Germline V lookup: CDR1 MNHEY, CDR2 SVGEGT. CDR3 amino acids: CASTSRVFAYGYTF. Written as DNA, the CDR3 is TGTGCCAGCACTTCGCGAGTGTTCGCCTATGGCTACACCTTC.

Ten or more counts support this clonotype. V is TRBV12-3 or TRBV12-4 and J is TRBJ2-4; D is uncertain. This CDR3 comprises 16 residues. Trimming removed 5 bases from V and 1 base from J, with 15 bases in between. CDR3 sequence (DNA): TGTGCCAGCAGTCCGGGTCTCCCTGGGGCCAAAAACATTCAGTACTTC. Translating gives CASSPGLPGAKNIQYF.

This clonotype was seen a handful of times. CDR3 in amino acids: CASSGAGTGELFF. The CDR3 DNA reads as TGTGCCAGCAGCGGAGCTGGCACCGGGGAGCTGTTTTTT. The rearrangement links TRBV5-6 to TRBJ2-2; D is unclear. The V end lost 4 bases, the J end lost 4 bases, and 8 bases lay between the germline ends. The CDR3 is 13 residues long. Germline V CDR1 and CDR2: SGHDT, YYEEEE.

The rearrangement joins TRBV7-2 to TRBJ2-1; the D gene is possibly TRBD2 (5 bases). Trimming left V 4 bases short and J 9 bases short, with 16 bases between. The CDR3 sequence is 14 residues long. The germline V gene has CDR1 SGHTA and CDR2 FQGNSA. CDR3 region: CASSSRGSLAEQFF. Written as DNA, the CDR3 is TGTGCCAGCAGCTCCCGGGGTAGCTTAGCTGAGCAGTTCTTC.

This clonotype has a handful of counts. The gene calls are TRBV12-5 and TRBJ2-1; 9 positions agree with TRBD1. With 4 bases clipped from V and 7 bases from J, the junction kept 17 bases outside the gene matches. The CDR3 sequence is 18 residues long. Germline CDR1 reads LGHNT; CDR2 reads FRNRAP. The chain's CDR3 is CASGSPPGQGRLINEQFF. CDR3 bases: TGTGCTAGTGGTTCACCCCCCGGACAGGGGAGACTTATAAATGAGCAGTTCTTC. The entire variable domain, with the rest obtained from reference TRBV12-5 and TRBJ2-1, is as follows: DARVTQTPRHKVTEMGQEVTMRCQPILGHNTVFWYRQTMMQGLELLAYFRNRAPLDDSGMPKDRFSAEMPDATLATLKIQPSEPRDSAVYFCASGSPPGQGRLINEQFFGPGTRLTVL.